This paragraph covers one T cell receptor beta chain sequence. This clone was observed once. What this receptor recognizes is not known. Base qualities were left out, and no much larger clone turns up one base away. This entry comes from a study of a mutant IDH1 vaccine in newly diagnosed glioma (dated by TCRdb to about 2021). Concerning the study at large: The roughly 30 treated patients were roughly 62% male and roughly 40% female, with a mean age of around 40 years. Prior to enrollment, patients had been given standard therapy consisting of radiotherapy alone, temozolomide alone, or radiochemotherapy with temozolomide, with the combination given to most patients. Peripheral blood samples were drawn at six visits, namely V03 (baseline), V05, V07, V10, V12 and V13. Longitudinal TCRB deep sequencing was performed for about two dozen treated patients wherever samples were available for exploratory analyses. Overall results and qualifications from the work: Availability determined which PBMC samples were chosen for TCRB deep sequencing. Pseudoprogression seemed to be unrelated to changes in the top peripheral T cell clonotypes found by TCRB sequencing. Vaccine-induced immune responses across multiple MHC alleles were detected in 90% to 95% of patients. According to the authors, sample limitations meant that analyses of patient blood samples could not be reproduced.

Reading the label with the study, this specimen's time point is: baseline, week 1 (first vaccination visit). The treatment or condition label, as the study defines it: pre-vaccination baseline after standard-of-care therapy. Newly diagnosed WHO grade 3 or 4 IDH1-mutant astrocytomas showing loss of nuclear ATRX were present in the donors. The samples were drawn from NOA16, a multicentre, single-arm, open-label phase I trial in Germany that tested a mutant IDH1 peptide vaccine in humans for the first time. For immunogenicity testing, the blood drawn at visit V03 was used as the baseline sample. Genomic DNA for TCRB sequencing was extracted from EDTA blood using the DNeasy Blood and Tissue Kit. The CDR3 holds 14 amino acids from the cysteine to the phenylalanine. Only the CDR3 part of the read is kept: 42 bases, read in frame from the first base. Trimming at the junction amounts to 4 bases on V and 8 bases on J, and the germline ends lie 18 bases apart. For CDR1 and CDR2, the germline V gene lists SQVTM and ANQGSEA.

The library relied on the immunoSEQ multiplex PCR assay. Following the manufacturer's protocol, the hsTCRB Kit was used to amplify rearranged TCR beta chain sequences. TCRB libraries were sequenced on an Illumina MiSeq. Processing in the source paper ran as follows. Demultiplexing, trimming and gene mapping were performed with the kit vendor's proprietary platform. TCRdb re-hosts the immuneACCESS table, in-frame sequences only. Its copies lack some clones; in the studies checked, an unresolved V gene accounts for under half of them, and the cause for the rest is not known. The DNA gave D and trimming, while V, J and clone size come from that table. For this sample there are fewer than 65,000 clones; over 60% appear just once. The top ten clones comprise approximately 1.8% of the sample.

Rearrangement joined TRBV29-1 to TRBJ1-5, with a tentative D gene TRBD1 over 5 matching bases. Source: PBMCs, taken from a glioma patient treated with radiotherapy, temozolomide or both. The clonotype comes from a woman in her thirties or forties with glioma. The CDR3 region reads CSVASDLGQKPQHF. The sequenced DNA is TGCAGCGTTGCGAGCGACTTGGGGCAAAAGCCCCAGCATTTT. When the CDR3 is completed using the reference TRBV29-1 and TRBJ1-5 genes on either side, the full variable domain is SAVISQKPSRDICQRGTSLTIQCQVDSQVTMMFWYRQQPGQSLTLIATANQGSEATYESGFVIDKFPISRPNLTFSTLTVSNMSPEDSSIYLCSVASDLGQKPQHFGDGTRLSIL.